The 6 T cell receptor beta chains given below trace back to one sample, sequenced in a study of neurological immune-mediated disorders. Each CDR3 protein is one row after TCRdb ran MiXCR on the 5' RACE reads. The sample contains 25,000 to 35,000 distinct CDR3 sequences, 1.5% of which appear only once. Sequencing input: PBMCs. The receptors were sampled from a woman in her 30s with multiple sclerosis.

In this sample, this clonotype turned up many times. The J gene is TRBJ1-1, the V gene TRBV19; no clear D. The CDR3 is 13 residues long. Trimming removed 9 bases at V and 2 bases at J, with 13 bases between. In germline, CDR1 is LNHDA, CDR2 SQIVND (reference sequence). CDR3 protein: CASRLGINTEAFF. In DNA, the CDR3 is TGTGCCAGCCGGCTGGGGATTAACACTGAAGCTTTCTTT.

In its sample, this clonotype was seen many times. V is TRBV5-1 and J is TRBJ2-2; tentatively, D is TRBD2 (5 bases). The CDR3 length is 14 residues. V gave up 7 bases and J gave up 6 bases, with 16 bases separating them. CDR1 and CDR2 from the germline V gene are SGHRS and YFSETQ. The CDR3 sequence: CASQPAPGAGELFF. The CDR3 DNA reads TGCGCCAGCCAGCCGGCACCCGGGGCCGGGGAGCTGTTTTTT.

This clonotype was recorded at least ten times. The chain uses TRBV11-2 and TRBJ2-1; TRBD2 matches 7 bases. The germline V gene encodes CDR1 SGHAT and CDR2 FQNNGV. The CDR3 spans 15 residues. V trimming: 5 bases; J trimming: 0 bases; junction bases outside the gene matches: 4. The CDR3 is CASSLGGGSYNEQFF. The CDR3 nucleotides are TGTGCCAGCAGCCTCGGCGGGGGCTCCTACAATGAGCAGTTCTTC.

At least ten counts were recorded for this clonotype. The rearrangement uses TRBV5-1 and TRBJ1-2, with 7 bases that match TRBD1. V trimming: 4 bases; J trimming: 8 bases; junction bases outside the gene matches: 8. CDR1 is SGHRS and CDR2 is YFSETQ in the germline V gene. The CDR3 length is 13 residues. The CDR3 protein is CASSVDRVRGYTF. The DNA of the CDR3 is TGCGCCAGCAGCGTCGACAGGGTCCGGGGCTACACCTTC.

This clonotype was observed at least ten times. The rearrangement links TRBV4-2 to TRBJ1-1, with 9 bases that match TRBD1. This CDR3 contains 16 residues. Losses at the gene ends were 1 base for V and 5 bases for J; bases not matched to a gene: 8. The germline CDR1 and CDR2 sequences are LGHNA and YNFKEQ. The DNA of the CDR3 is TGTGCCAGCAGCCAAGGGGACAGGGCGGTCGAAACTGAAGCTTTCTTT. Amino acid sequence: CASSQGDRAVETEAFF.

The table lists this clonotype with many counts. The rearrangement uses TRBV18 and TRBJ2-7; D is possibly TRBD1 (5 bases). Germline V gene lookup returns CDR1 KGHSH and CDR2 LQKENI. The CDR3 extends over 14 amino acids. The V end lost 2 bases, the J end lost 1 base, and 9 bases lay between the germline ends. This CDR3 reads CASSPDSVSYEQYF. The CDR3, as DNA: TGTGCCAGCTCACCAGACAGCGTATCCTACGAGCAGTACTTC.